The subject of this entry is one T cell receptor (beta chain). Per the germline V gene, CDR1 is SGHDT and CDR2 is YYEEEE. With V trimmed by 3 bases and J by 4 bases, 10 bases remained unmatched. This CDR3 spans 16 amino acids. The record originates from a study of blood T cell repertoires in COVID-19. Some clones are missing from TCRdb's copy, which holds only in-frame ones; the method was immunoSEQ multiplex PCR. The sample holds under 250,000 clones, around 87% seen once. The origin of this receptor is a woman in her 70s with active or convalescent COVID-19. The chain links TRBV5-6 to TRBJ1-2, with 9 nucleotides matching TRBD1. The sample taken for sequencing was peripheral blood. CDR3 residues: CASSSGQGSTLYGYTF. CDR3 DNA: TGTGCCAGCAGCTCGGGACAGGGTAGTACTCTCTATGGCTACACCTTC.